This TCR beta chain is drawn from a study of blood T cell repertoires in COVID-19. Study overall: The United States, Italy and Spain supplied acute and convalescent COVID-19 samples.

CDR1 and CDR2 from the germline V gene are ENHRY and SYGVKD. After removal of 2 bases from V and 6 bases from J, the junction contained 5 bases not matched to a gene. The CDR3 is 16 amino acids. In the source study's methods: Amplifying reference gene primers gave estimates of nucleated cell counts. Measured with immunoSEQ multiplex PCR; TCRdb has only the in-frame clones, and not every one. V and J calls and clone size follow that table, whereas D and trimming were derived from the DNA. The sample shows about 200,000 clones, around nine tenths of them seen only once. Input material: peripheral blood. This chain uses TRBV10-3 with TRBJ2-3; 13 bases line up with TRBD2. The clonotype originates from a man between 18 and 29 years old with active or convalescent COVID-19. DNA of the CDR3: TGTGCCATCAGTGAGACTAGCGGGAGGGCCGTCGATACGCAGTATTTT. Its translation is CAISETSGRAVDTQYF.